Below, 3 T cell receptor beta chains from the same sample are listed, as sequenced in a study of OX40 agonist ivuxolimab in advanced cancers. Here immunoSEQ multiplex PCR was the method, and the copy in TCRdb shows in-frame clones only, minus some. The sample has 60,000 to 65,000 clones, approximately 84% seen once. The sequences come from CD4+ or CD8+ T cells sorted from blood, collected in a trial of the OX40 agonist ivuxolimab. All receptors come from an adult with an advanced solid tumor such as melanoma, head and neck, liver or kidney cancer.

The rearrangement joins TRBV7-2 to TRBJ2-7; 15 bases align to TRBD2. Germline assignment: CDR1 SGHTA and CDR2 FQGNSA. Trimming took 5 bases from V and 4 from J; bases not matched to a gene: 6. The CDR3 contains 16 residues. The chain's CDR3 is CASSPRTSGGGYEQYF. The CDR3 nucleotides read TGTGCCAGCAGCCCAAGGACTAGCGGGGGGGGGTACGAGCAGTACTTC.

The chain has TRBV30 and TRBJ1-1; no clear D. The CDR3 is 13 amino acids. CDR1 and CDR2 (germline): GTSNPN, SVGIG (reference sequence). The V end lost 4 bases, the J end lost 2 bases, and 11 bases lay between the germline ends. The CDR3 spells CAWNREGNTEAFF. CDR3 DNA: TGTGCCTGGAATAGGGAGGGAAACACTGAAGCTTTCTTT.

V and J are TRBV30 and TRBJ2-5; 7 nucleotides agree with TRBD2. The length of the CDR3 is 13 residues. Germline V gives CDR1 GTSNPN, CDR2 SVGIG (reference sequence). With 3 bases clipped from V and 3 bases from J, the junction kept 4 bases outside the gene matches. CDR3: CAWSPGLEETQYF. The CDR3 coding sequence is TGTGCCTGGAGCCCCGGACTAGAAGAGACCCAGTACTTC.